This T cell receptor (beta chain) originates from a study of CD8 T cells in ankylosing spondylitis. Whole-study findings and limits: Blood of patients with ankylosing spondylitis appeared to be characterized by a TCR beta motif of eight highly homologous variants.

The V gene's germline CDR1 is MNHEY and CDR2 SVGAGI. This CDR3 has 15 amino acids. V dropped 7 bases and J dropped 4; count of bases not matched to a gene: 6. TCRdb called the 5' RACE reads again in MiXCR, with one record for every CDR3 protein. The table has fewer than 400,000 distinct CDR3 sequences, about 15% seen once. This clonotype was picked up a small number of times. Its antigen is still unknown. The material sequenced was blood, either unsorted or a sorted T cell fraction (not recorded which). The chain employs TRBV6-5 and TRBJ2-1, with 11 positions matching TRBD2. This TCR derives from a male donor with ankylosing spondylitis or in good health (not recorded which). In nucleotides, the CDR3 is TGTGCCAGCAATATACTAGCGGGAGTATACAATGAGCAGTTCTTC. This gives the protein CASNILAGVYNEQFF.